One T cell receptor beta chain is described in this entry. The length of the CDR3 is 16 residues. J lost 7 bases, V lost 4 bases, and 9 bases had no gene match. Germline V gene sequence: CDR1 KGHDR, CDR2 SFDVKD. TCRdb re-called the RT-PCR reads through MiXCR, storing one row per CDR3 protein. Of almost 700,000 distinct CDR3 sequences in the sample, approximately 14% were seen once. The chain uses TRBV24-1 and TRBJ2-5; TRBD2 aligns across 12 bases. The sample consisted of memory CD4+ T cells from blood. The receptor's source is a female donor in good health, serving as a healthy control. The CDR3 sequence: CATSDPSGTSGWTQYF. DNA of the CDR3: TGTGCCACCAGTGACCCATCCGGGACTAGCGGGTGGACCCAGTACTTC.